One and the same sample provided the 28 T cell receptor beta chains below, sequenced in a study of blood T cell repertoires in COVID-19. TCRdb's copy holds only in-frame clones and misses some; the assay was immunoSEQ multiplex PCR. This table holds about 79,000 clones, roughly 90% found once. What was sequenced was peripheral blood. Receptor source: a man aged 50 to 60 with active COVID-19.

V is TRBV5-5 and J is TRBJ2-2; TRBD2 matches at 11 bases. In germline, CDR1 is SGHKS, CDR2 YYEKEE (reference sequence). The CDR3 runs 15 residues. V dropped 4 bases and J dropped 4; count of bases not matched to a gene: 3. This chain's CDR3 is CASSPTSGGTGELFF. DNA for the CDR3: TGTGCCAGCAGCCCAACTAGCGGGGGCACCGGGGAGCTGTTTTTT.

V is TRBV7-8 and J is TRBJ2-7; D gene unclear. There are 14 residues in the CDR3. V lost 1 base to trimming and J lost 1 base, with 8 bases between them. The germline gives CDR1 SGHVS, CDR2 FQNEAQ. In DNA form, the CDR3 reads TGTGCCAGCAGCTTAGTGGTCCTATCCTACGAGCAGTACTTC. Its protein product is CASSLVVLSYEQYF.

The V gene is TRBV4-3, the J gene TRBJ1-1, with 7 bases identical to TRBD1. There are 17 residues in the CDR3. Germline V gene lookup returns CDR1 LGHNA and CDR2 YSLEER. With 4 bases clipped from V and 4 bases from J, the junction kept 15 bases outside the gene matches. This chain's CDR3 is CASSPYRRQGDSTEAFF. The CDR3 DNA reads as TGCGCCAGCAGCCCCTACCGAAGACAGGGCGATAGCACTGAAGCTTTCTTT.

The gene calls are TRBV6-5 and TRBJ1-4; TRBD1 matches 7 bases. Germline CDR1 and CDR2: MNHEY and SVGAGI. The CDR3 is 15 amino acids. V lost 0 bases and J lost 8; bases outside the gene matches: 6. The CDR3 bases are TGTGCCAGCAGTTACTCGAGGGCAGGGGGGGAAAAACTGTTTTTT. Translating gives CASSYSRAGGEKLFF.

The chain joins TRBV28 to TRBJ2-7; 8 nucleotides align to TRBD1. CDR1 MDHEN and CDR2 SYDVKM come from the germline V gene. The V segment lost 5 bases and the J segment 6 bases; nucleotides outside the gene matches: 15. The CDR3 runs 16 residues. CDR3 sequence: CASSRSGGRPTREQYF. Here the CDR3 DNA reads TGTGCCAGCAGTAGGTCAGGGGGCCGACCGACTCGCGAGCAGTACTTC.

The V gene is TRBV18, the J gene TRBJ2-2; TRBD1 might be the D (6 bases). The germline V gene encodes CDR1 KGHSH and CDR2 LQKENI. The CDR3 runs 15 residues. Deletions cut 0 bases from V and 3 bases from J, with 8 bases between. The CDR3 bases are TGTGCCAGCTCACCACCGGACAGTTACACCGGGGAGCTGTTTTTT. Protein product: CASSPPDSYTGELFF.

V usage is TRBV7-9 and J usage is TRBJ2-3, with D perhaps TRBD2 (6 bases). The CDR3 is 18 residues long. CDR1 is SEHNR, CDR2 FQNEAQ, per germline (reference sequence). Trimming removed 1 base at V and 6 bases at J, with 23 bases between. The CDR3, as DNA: TGTGCCAGCAGCTTAGGAGCGGAGGGGCAGGAGTATAGTGATACGCAGTATTTT. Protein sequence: CASSLGAEGQEYSDTQYF.

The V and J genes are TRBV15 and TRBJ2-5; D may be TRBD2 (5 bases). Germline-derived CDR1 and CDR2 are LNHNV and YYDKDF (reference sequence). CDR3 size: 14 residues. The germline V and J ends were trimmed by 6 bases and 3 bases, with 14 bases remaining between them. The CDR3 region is CATRFSLAEETQYF. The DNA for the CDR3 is TGTGCCACCAGGTTTAGTCTAGCCGAAGAGACCCAGTACTTC.

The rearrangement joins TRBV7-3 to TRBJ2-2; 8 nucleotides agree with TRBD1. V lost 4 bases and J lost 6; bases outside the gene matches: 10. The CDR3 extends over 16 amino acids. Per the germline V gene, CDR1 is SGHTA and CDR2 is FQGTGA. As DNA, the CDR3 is TGTGCCAGCAGCTCCCGACAGGGGCTGGCGGCCGGGGAGCTGTTTTTT. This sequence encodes CASSSRQGLAAGELFF.

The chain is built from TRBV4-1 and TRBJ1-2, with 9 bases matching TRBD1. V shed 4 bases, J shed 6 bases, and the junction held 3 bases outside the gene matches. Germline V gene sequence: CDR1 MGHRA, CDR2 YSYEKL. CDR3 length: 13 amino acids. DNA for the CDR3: TGCGCCAGCAGCCGAACAGGGGGCGATGGCTACACCTTC. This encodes CASSRTGGDGYTF.

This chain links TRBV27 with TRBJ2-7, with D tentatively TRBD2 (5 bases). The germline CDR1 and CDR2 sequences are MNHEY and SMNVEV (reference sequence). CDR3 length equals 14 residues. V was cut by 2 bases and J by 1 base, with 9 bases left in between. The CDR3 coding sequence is TGTGCCAGCAGTTTACGGGAAGTTTCCTACGAGCAGTACTTC. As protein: CASSLREVSYEQYF.

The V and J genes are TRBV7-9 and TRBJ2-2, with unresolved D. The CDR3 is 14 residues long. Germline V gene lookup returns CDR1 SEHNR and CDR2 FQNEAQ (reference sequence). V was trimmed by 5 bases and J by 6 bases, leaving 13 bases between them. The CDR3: CASSPHPSSGELFF. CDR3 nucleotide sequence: TGTGCCAGCAGCCCTCACCCGAGCTCCGGGGAGCTGTTTTTT. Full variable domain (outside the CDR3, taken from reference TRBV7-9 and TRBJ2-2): DTGVSQNPRHKITKRGQNVTFRCDPISEHNRLYWYRQTLGQGPEFLTYFQNEAQLEKSRLLSDRFSAERPKGSFSTLEIQRTEQGDSAMYLCASSPHPSSGELFFGEGSRLTVL.

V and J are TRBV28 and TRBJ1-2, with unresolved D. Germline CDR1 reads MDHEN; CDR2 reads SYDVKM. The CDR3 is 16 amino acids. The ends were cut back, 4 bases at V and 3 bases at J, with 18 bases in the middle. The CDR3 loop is CASSSINTLGDYGYTF. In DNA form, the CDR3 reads TGTGCCAGCAGTTCTATTAACACCCTCGGGGACTATGGCTACACCTTC.

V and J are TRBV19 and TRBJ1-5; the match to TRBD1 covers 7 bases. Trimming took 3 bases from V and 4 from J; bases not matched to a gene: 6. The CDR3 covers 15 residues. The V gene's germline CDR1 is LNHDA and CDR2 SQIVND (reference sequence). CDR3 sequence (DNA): TGTGCCAGTAGTATCGGTGGGACAGATAATCAGCCCCAGCATTTT. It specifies CASSIGGTDNQPQHF.

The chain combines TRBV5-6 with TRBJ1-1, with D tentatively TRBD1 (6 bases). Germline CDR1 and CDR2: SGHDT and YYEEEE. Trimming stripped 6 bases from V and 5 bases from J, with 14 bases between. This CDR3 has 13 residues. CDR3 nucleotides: TGTGCCAGCAAAGCAGGGGTGGGTACTGAAGCTTTCTTT. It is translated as CASKAGVGTEAFF.

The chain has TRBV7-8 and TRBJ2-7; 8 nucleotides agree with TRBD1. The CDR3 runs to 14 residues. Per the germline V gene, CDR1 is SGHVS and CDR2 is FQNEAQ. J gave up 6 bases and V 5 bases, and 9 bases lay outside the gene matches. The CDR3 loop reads CASSHGQGTVEQYF. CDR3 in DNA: TGTGCCAGCAGCCACGGACAGGGTACCGTCGAGCAGTACTTC.

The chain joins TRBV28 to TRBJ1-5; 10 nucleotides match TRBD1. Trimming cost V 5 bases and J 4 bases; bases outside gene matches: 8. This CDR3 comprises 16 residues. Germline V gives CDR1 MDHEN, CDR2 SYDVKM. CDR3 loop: CASSALGQGGNQPQHF. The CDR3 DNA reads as TGTGCCAGCAGTGCGCTCGGACAGGGGGGGAATCAGCCCCAGCATTTT.

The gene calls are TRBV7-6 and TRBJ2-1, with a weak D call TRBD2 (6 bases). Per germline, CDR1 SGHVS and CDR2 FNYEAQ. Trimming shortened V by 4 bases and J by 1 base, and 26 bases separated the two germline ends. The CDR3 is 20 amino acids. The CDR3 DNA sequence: TGTGCCAGCAGCTCAACCGCTGGGGGGAAGAGACGGGGGTCCTACAATGAGCAGTTCTTC. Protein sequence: CASSSTAGGKRRGSYNEQFF.

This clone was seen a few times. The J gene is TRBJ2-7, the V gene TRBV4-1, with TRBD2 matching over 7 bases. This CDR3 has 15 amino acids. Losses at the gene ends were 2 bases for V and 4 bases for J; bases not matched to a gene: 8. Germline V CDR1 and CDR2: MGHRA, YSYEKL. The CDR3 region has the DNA TGCGCCAGCAGCCAACAAGCGGGAACCCCTTACGAGCAGTACTTC. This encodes CASSQQAGTPYEQYF.

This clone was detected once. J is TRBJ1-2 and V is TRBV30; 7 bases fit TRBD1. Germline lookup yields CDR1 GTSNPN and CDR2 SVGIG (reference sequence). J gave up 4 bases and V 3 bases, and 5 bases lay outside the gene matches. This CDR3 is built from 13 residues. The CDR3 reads CAWRGDRRYGYTF. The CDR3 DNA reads TGTGCCTGGAGGGGGGACAGACGCTATGGCTACACCTTC.

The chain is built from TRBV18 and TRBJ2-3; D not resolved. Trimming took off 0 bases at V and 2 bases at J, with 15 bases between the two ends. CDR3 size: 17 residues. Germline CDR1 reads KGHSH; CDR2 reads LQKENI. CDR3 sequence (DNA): TGTGCCAGCTCACCACCGTATACCGGCGGAACCACAGATACGCAGTATTTT. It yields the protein CASSPPYTGGTTDTQYF.

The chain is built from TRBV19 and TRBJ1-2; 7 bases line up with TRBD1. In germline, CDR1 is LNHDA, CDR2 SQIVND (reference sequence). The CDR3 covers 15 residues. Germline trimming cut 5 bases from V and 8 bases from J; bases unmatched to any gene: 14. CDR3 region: CASSPRAGGSEGYTF. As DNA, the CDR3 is TGTGCCAGTAGTCCCCGGGCAGGGGGGTCGGAGGGCTACACCTTC.

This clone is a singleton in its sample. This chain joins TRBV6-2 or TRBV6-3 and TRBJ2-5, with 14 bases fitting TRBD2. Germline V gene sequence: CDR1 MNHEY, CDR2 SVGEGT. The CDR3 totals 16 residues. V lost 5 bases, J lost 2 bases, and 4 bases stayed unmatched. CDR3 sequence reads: CASSHRTSGGQETQYF. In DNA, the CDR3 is TGTGCCAGCAGTCACCGGACTAGCGGGGGGCAAGAGACCCAGTACTTC.

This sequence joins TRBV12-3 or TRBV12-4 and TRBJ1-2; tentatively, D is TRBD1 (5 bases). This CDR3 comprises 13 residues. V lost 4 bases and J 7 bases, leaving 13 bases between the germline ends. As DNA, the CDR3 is TGTGCCAGCAGTTATCTCTTGGGGGGTGGCTACACCTTC. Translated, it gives CASSYLLGGGYTF.

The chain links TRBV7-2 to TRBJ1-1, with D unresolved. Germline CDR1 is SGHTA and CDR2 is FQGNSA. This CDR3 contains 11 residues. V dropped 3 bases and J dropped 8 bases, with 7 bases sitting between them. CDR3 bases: TGTGCCAGCAGCTTTCTGGAGGAAGCTTTCTTT. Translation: CASSFLEEAFF.

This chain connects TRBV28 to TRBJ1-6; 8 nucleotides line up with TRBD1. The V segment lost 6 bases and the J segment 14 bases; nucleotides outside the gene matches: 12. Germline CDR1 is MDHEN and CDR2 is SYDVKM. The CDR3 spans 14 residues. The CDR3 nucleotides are TGTGCCAGCAGCCCTCCCGGACAGGGCTTAACCCTCCACTTT. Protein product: CASSPPGQGLTLHF.

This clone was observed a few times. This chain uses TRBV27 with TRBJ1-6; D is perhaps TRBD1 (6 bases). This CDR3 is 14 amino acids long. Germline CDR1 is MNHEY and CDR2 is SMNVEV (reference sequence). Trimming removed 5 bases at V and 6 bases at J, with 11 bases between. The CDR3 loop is CASSRDTANSPLHF. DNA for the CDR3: TGTGCCAGCAGTAGGGACACCGCTAATTCACCCCTCCACTTT.

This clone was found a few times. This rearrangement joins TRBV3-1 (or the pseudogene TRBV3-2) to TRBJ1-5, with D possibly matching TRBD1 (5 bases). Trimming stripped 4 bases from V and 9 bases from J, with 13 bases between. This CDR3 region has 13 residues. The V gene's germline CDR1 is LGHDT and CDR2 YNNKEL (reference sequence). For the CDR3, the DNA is TGTGCCAGCAGCCTGGGTGCAGGGCCGCCCCAGCATTTT. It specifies CASSLGAGPPQHF.